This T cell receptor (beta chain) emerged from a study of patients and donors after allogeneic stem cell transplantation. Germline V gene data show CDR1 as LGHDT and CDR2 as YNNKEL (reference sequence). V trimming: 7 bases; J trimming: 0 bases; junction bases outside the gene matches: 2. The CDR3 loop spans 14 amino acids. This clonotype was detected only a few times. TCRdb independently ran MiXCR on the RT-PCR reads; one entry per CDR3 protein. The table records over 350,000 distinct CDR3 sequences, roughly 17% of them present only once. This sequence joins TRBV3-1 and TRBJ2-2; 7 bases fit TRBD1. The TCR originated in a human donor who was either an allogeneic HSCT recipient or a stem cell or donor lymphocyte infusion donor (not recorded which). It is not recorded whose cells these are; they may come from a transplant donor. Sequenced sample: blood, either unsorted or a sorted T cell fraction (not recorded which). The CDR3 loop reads CASNRGSNTGELFF. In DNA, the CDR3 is TGTGCCAGCAACAGGGGATCGAACACCGGGGAGCTGTTTTTT.